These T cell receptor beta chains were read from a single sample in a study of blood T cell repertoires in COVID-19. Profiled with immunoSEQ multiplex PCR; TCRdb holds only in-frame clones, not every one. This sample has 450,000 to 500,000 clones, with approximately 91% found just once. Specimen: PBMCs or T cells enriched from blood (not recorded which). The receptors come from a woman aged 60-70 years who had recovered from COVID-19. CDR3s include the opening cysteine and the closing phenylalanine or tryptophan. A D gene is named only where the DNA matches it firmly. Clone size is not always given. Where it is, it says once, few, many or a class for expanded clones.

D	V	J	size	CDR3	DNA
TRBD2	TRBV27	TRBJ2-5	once	CASSLYASGYQETQYF	TGTGCCAGCAGTTTATATGCTAGCGGTTACCAAGAGACCCAGTACTTC
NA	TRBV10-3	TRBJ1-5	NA	CAISKKQLGQPQHF	TGTGCCATCAGTAAGAAACAGCTGGGTCAGCCCCAGCATTTT
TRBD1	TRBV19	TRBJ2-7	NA	CASSQGVQGREQYF	TGTGCCAGTAGTCAAGGGGTACAGGGGCGCGAGCAGTACTTC
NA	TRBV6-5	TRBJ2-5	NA	CASSYSGSSQETQYF	TGTGCCAGCAGTTACTCGGGCAGCAGCCAAGAGACCCAGTACTTC
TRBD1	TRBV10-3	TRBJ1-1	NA	CAISDRATEAFF	TGTGCCATCAGCGACAGGGCCACTGAAGCTTTCTTT
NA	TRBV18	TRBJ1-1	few	CASSPGQGSEAFF	TGTGCCAGCTCACCAGGGCAGGGGTCTGAAGCTTTCTTT
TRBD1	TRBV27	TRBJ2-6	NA	CATGDRLVSGANVLTF	TGTGCCACCGGGGACAGATTAGTTTCTGGGGCCAACGTCCTGACTTTC
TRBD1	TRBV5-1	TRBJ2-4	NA	CASSLRTGLAKNIQYF	TGCGCCAGCAGCCTGCGGACAGGACTAGCCAAAAACATTCAGTACTTC
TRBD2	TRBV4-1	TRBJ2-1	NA	CASSQLAGANFNEQFF	TGCGCCAGCAGCCAATTAGCGGGGGCCAATTTTAATGAGCAGTTCTTC
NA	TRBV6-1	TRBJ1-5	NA	CASSEVAGIRQPQHF	TGTGCCAGCAGTGAAGTCGCAGGGATTCGACAGCCCCAGCATTTT
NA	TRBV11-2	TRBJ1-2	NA	CASSLTLAYGYTF	TGTGCCAGCAGCCTAACGTTAGCCTATGGCTACACCTTC
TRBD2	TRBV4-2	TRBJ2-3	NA	CASSQGLLAATDTQYF	TGTGCCAGCAGCCAAGGTCTACTAGCGGCCACAGATACGCAGTATTTT
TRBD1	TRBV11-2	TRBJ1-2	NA	CASSSPAGGYGYTF	TGTGCCAGCAGCTCCCCGGCAGGGGGCTATGGCTACACCTTC
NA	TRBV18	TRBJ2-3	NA	CASSPYTGDTQYF	TGTGCCAGCTCACCATATACGGGAGATACGCAGTATTTT
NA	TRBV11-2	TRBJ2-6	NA	CASSSTGYGANVLTF	TGTGCCAGCAGCTCCACAGGGTATGGGGCCAACGTCCTGACTTTC
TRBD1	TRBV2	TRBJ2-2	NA	CASRGNRGQVNTGELFF	TGTGCCAGCAGGGGTAACAGGGGGCAAGTGAACACCGGGGAGCTGTTTTTT
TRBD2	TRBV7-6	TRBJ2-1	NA	CASSPSGGLNEQFF	TGTGCCAGCAGCCCTAGCGGGGGGTTGAATGAGCAGTTCTTC
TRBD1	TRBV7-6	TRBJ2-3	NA	CASSRRTGMDTQYF	TGTGCCAGCAGCCGTCGGACAGGGATGGATACGCAGTATTTT
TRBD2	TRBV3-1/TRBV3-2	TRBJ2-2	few	CASSQPGLADNTGELFF	TGTGCCAGCAGCCAACCCGGACTAGCTGATAACACCGGGGAGCTGTTTTTT
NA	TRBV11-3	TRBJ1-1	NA	CASSLGGANTEAFF	TGTGCCAGCAGCTTAGGTGGAGCGAACACTGAAGCTTTCTTT
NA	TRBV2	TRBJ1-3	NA	CASTQGYSGNTIYF	TGTGCCAGCACCCAGGGATACTCTGGAAACACCATATATTTT
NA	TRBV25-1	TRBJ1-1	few	CASARNAGISEAFF	TGTGCCAGCGCGAGAAATGCAGGGATCTCTGAAGCTTTCTTT
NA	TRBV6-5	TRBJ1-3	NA	CASRSTGVGGNTIYF	TGTGCCAGCCGTTCGACAGGCGTCGGCGGAAACACCATATATTTT
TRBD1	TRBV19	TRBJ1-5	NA	CASRKQGNQPQHF	TGTGCCAGTAGAAAACAGGGGAATCAGCCCCAGCATTTT
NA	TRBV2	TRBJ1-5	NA	CASSEEYGVNQPQHF	TGTGCCAGCAGTGAGGAGTACGGGGTAAATCAGCCCCAGCATTTT
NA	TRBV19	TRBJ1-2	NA	CASSRQDLYGYTF	TGTGCCAGTAGTCGACAGGATCTCTATGGCTACACCTTC
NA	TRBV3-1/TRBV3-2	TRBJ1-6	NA	CASSQGEGRSPLHF	TGTGCCAGCAGCCAGGGGGAGGGGCGATCACCCCTCCACTTT
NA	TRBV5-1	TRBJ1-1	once	CASSLVVLWSSPNTEAFF	TGCGCCAGCAGCTTGGTCGTATTGTGGAGTTCCCCGAACACTGAAGCTTTCTTT
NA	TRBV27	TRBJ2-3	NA	CASSAGWVAVTQYF	TGTGCCAGCAGTGCGGGCTGGGTAGCTGTTACGCAGTATTTT
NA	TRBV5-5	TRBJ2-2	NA	CASTLRPGGAGELFF	TGTGCCAGCACCCTTAGACCCGGAGGGGCCGGGGAGCTGTTTTTT
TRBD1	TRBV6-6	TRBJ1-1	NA	CASSYPDRVPEAFF	TGTGCCAGCAGTTACCCCGACAGGGTTCCTGAAGCTTTCTTT
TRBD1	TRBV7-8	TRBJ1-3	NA	CASSISRGGTGGSGNTIYF	TGTGCCAGCAGCATAAGTAGAGGGGGAACAGGGGGCTCTGGAAACACCATATATTTT
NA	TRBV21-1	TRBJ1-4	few	CASGHGGGNEKLFF	TGTGCCAGCGGCCATGGGGGGGGCAATGAAAAACTGTTTTTT
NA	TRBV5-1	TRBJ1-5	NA	CASSVDGNQPQHF	TGCGCCAGCAGCGTGGACGGTAATCAGCCCCAGCATTTT
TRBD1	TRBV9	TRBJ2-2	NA	CASSTRRTGGNTGELFF	TGTGCCAGCAGCACCAGAAGGACAGGGGGTAACACCGGGGAGCTGTTTTTT
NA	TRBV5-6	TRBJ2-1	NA	CASSSLQGSGEQFF	TGTGCCAGCAGCTCCTTACAGGGCTCGGGTGAGCAGTTCTTC
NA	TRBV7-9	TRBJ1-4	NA	CATTLQGFEKLFF	TGTGCCACCACACTCCAGGGATTTGAAAAACTGTTTTTT
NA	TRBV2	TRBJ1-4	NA	CASSLNQPARAEKLFF	TGTGCCAGCAGCTTAAACCAACCCGCCAGGGCTGAAAAACTGTTTTTT
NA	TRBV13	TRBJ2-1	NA	CASSLGGSSSYNEQFF	TGTGCCAGCAGCTTAGGCGGTTCGAGCTCCTACAATGAGCAGTTCTTC
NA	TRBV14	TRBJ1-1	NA	CASSQGGKTEAFF	TGTGCCAGCAGCCAAGGAGGGAAAACTGAAGCTTTCTTT
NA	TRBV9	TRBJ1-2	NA	CASSVASAPTGYGYTF	TGTGCCAGCAGCGTAGCGAGTGCTCCGACGGGCTATGGCTACACCTTC
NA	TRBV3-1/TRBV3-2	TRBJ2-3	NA	CASSQDVGRSDTQYF	TGTGCCAGCAGCCAAGATGTGGGCAGATCAGATACGCAGTATTTT
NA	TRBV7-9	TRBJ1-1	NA	CASSLLGVSEAFF	TGTGCCAGCAGTTTGCTCGGAGTGTCTGAAGCTTTCTTT
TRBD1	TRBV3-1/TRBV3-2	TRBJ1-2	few	CASSHRAGGGYTF	TGTGCCAGCAGCCACCGGGCAGGGGGTGGCTACACCTTC
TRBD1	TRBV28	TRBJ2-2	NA	CASKPGQGAAGELFF	TGTGCCAGCAAGCCGGGACAGGGGGCGGCCGGGGAGCTGTTTTTT
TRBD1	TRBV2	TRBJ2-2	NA	CASGQGVGRGTGELFF	TGTGCCAGCGGACAGGGGGTCGGGAGAGGCACCGGGGAGCTGTTTTTT
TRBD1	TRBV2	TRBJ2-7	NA	CASSGDRGSYEQYF	TGTGCCAGCAGTGGGGACAGGGGATCCTACGAGCAGTACTTC
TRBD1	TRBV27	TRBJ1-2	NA	CASSLSGGTGGYTF	TGTGCCAGCAGTTTATCTGGGGGGACAGGGGGCTACACCTTC
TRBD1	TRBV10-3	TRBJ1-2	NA	CAMTDRGSYGYTF	TGTGCCATGACCGACAGGGGCAGCTATGGCTACACCTTC
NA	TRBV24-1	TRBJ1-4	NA	CATSDSGTMSGEKLFF	TGTGCCACCAGTGATTCCGGGACAATGTCGGGTGAAAAACTGTTTTTT
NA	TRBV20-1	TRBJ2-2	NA	CSASEGANTGELFF	TGCAGTGCTAGTGAGGGAGCGAACACCGGGGAGCTGTTTTTT
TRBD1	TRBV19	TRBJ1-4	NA	CASSGGQRPNEKLFF	TGTGCCAGTAGCGGGGGACAGAGGCCTAATGAAAAACTGTTTTTT
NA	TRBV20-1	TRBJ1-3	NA	CSANSGNTIYF	TGCAGTGCCAACTCTGGAAACACCATATATTTT
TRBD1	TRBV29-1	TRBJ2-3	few	CSVDRGPDTQYF	TGCAGCGTCGACAGGGGACCAGATACGCAGTATTTT
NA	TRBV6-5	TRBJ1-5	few	CASSPGRISNQPQHF	TGTGCCAGCAGTCCCGGGAGGATTAGCAATCAGCCCCAGCATTTT
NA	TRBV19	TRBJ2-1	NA	CASTDPGYNEQFF	TGTGCCAGTACCGACCCAGGGTACAATGAGCAGTTCTTC
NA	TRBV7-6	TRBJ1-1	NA	CASSLVRGAVGTEAFF	TGTGCCAGCAGCTTGGTACGGGGGGCGGTGGGCACTGAAGCTTTCTTT
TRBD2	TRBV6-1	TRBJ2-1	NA	CASSEVLAGGFANEQFF	TGTGCCAGCAGTGAAGTTCTAGCGGGGGGGTTTGCAAATGAGCAGTTCTTC